Shown below are 10 T cell receptor beta chains from a single sample sequenced in a study of regulatory T cells in long-lasting Graves disease. Building the TCR beta libraries relied on iRepertoire HTBI primers, and CDR3 regions underwent Arm-PCR. TCRdb fed the multiplex PCR reads into MiXCR, producing one record per CDR3 protein. The sample has 450,000 to 600,000 distinct CDR3 sequences, under 20% seen once; the top ten hold 9.5% to 15%. Time point denoted: newly diagnosed GD, antithyroid drugs for less than 3 months. PBMC RNA served as the TCR library source. These records were also assigned to another study, of T cells in Graves' hyperthyroidism and ophthalmopathy.

The material was peripheral blood mononuclear cells (PBMCs), obtained at new diagnosis, from a patient treated with antithyroid drugs. The receptors originated from a middle-aged man with Graves disease.

This clonotype was observed a few times. V gene TRBV20-1 combines with J gene TRBJ1-2; D is uncertain. Deletions cut 0 bases from V and 0 bases from J, with 2 bases between. The length of the CDR3 is 12 residues. CDR1 and CDR2 from the germline V gene are DFQATT and SNEGSKA (reference sequence). CDR3 residues: CSARDTNYGYTF. CDR3 coding DNA: TGCAGTGCTAGAGATACTAACTATGGCTACACCTTC.

Many counts were recorded for this clonotype. The chain uses TRBV2 and TRBJ2-3; D gene ambiguous. The germline CDR1 and CDR2 sequences are SNHLY and FYNNEI. The CDR3 covers 13 residues. Trimming pared 1 base from V and 5 bases from J, leaving 7 bases between. As DNA, the CDR3 is TGTGCCAGCAGTGAAGACGACCTAGATACGCAGTATTTT. Its translation: CASSEDDLDTQYF.

The chain has TRBV25-1 and TRBJ2-3, with a tentative D call TRBD2 (5 bases). The germline gives CDR1 MGHDK, CDR2 SYGVNS. CDR3 length: 15 residues. V was trimmed by 3 bases and J by 1 base, leaving 11 bases between them. The CDR3 nucleotides are TGTGCCAGCAGTGATCCGGGAAAGGGCACAGATACGCAGTATTTT. It codes for CASSDPGKGTDTQYF.

This clonotype was detected many times. V usage is TRBV2 and J usage is TRBJ2-7; 9 positions agree with TRBD2. The CDR3 is 15 amino acids. CDR1 and CDR2 (germline): SNHLY, FYNNEI. V trimming: 6 bases; J trimming: 4 bases; junction bases outside the gene matches: 10. CDR3 protein: CASRPAGGPMYEQYF. In DNA, the CDR3 is TGTGCCAGCAGACCTGCGGGAGGGCCTATGTACGAGCAGTACTTC. Full variable domain (remainder filled in from reference TRBV2 and TRBJ2-7): EPEVTQTPSHQVTQMGQEVILRCVPISNHLYFYWYRQILGQKVEFLVSFYNNEISEKSEIFDDQFSVERPDGSNFTLKIRSTKLEDSAMYFCASRPAGGPMYEQYFGPGTRLTVT.

This clonotype was recorded many times. This chain links TRBV30 with TRBJ1-5; 8 nucleotides line up with TRBD1. There are 13 residues in the CDR3. Germline V gene data show CDR1 as GTSNPN and CDR2 as SVGIG (reference sequence). The V segment lost 2 bases and the J segment 6 bases; nucleotides outside the gene matches: 3. CDR3 sequence: CAWSKTGVQPQHF. CDR3 coding DNA: TGTGCCTGGAGTAAGACAGGGGTTCAGCCCCAGCATTTT.

V gene TRBV6-2 or TRBV6-3 combines with J gene TRBJ2-3; the match to TRBD2 covers 7 bases. With 2 bases clipped from V and 4 bases from J, the junction kept 6 bases outside the gene matches. From germline, CDR1 is MNHEY and CDR2 SVGEGT. The CDR3 loop spans 15 amino acids. The CDR3 DNA reads TGTGCCAGCAGTTACGGGAGGGGTATGTCAGATACGCAGTATTTT. Translated, it gives CASSYGRGMSDTQYF.

The chain recombines TRBV27 with TRBJ1-4; a weak D match, TRBD1 (5 bases). CDR3 length equals 14 residues. V was shortened by 3 bases and J by 6 bases, with 11 bases between the two germline ends. Germline-derived CDR1 and CDR2 are MNHEY and SMNVEV (reference sequence). CDR3 region: CASSFSDTDEKLFF. CDR3 in DNA: TGTGCCAGCAGTTTTTCGGACACTGATGAAAAACTGTTTTTT.

The table lists this clonotype with many counts. The chain recombines TRBV20-1 with TRBJ1-5, with TRBD1 identical over 7 bases. The CDR3 length is 13 residues. The V gene end was trimmed by 5 bases and the J gene end by 7 bases; junction bases not matched to a gene: 8. Germline values: CDR1 DFQATT, CDR2 SNEGSKA (reference sequence). The CDR3 region has the DNA TGCAGTGCTTTTTCGCAGGGGGAACAGCCCCAGCATTTT. Its translation: CSAFSQGEQPQHF.

This chain joins TRBV5-1 and TRBJ2-1, with 10 bases that match TRBD2. V was pared by 4 bases and J by 4 bases, with 8 bases of the junction left unmatched. CDR3 length: 16 amino acids. Germline values: CDR1 SGHRS, CDR2 YFSETQ. The CDR3 loop reads CASSPETSGLYNEQFF. The CDR3 nucleotides are TGCGCCAGCAGCCCAGAGACTAGCGGGCTGTACAATGAGCAGTTCTTC. Full variable domain (remainder filled in from reference TRBV5-1 and TRBJ2-1): KAGVTQTPRYLIKTRGQQVTLSCSPISGHRSVSWYQQTPGQGLQFLFEYFSETQRNKGNFPGRFSGRQFSNSRSEMNVSTLELGDSALYLCASSPETSGLYNEQFFGPGTRLTVL.

This rearrangement joins TRBV12-3 or TRBV12-4 to TRBJ1-2; tentatively, D is TRBD1 (6 bases). The CDR3 is 15 residues long. V lost 6 bases and J 3 bases, leaving 17 bases between the germline ends. The CDR3 DNA is TGTGCCAGCAGCTCCGGTGGGGGCACTTACTATGGCTACACCTTC. It specifies CASSSGGGTYYGYTF.